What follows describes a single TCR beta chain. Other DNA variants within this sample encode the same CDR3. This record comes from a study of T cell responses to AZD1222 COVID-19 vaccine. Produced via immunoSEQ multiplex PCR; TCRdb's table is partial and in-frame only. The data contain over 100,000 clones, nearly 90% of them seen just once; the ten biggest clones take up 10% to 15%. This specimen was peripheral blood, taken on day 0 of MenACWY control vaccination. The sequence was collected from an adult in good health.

The CDR3, as DNA: TGTGCCAGCAGCTTAGGGACAATGAACACTGAAGCTTTCTTT. This gives the protein CASSLGTMNTEAFF. V and J are TRBV7-2 and TRBJ1-1; tentative D call: TRBD1 (5 bases). The V and J ends lost 1 base and 0 bases respectively, with 6 bases between them. This CDR3 has 14 amino acids. Germline V gives CDR1 SGHTA, CDR2 FQGNSA.